This T cell receptor beta chain was captured in a study of Tregs in tolerant kidney transplant recipients. TCRdb's table, derived via immunoSEQ multiplex PCR, lists solely in-frame clones and lacks some. The sample shows around 120,000 clones, about 90% of them seen only once. V dropped 6 bases and J dropped 7; count of bases not matched to a gene: 9. Germline CDR1 and CDR2: WNHNN and SYGVQD (reference sequence). The CDR3 runs 14 residues. This receptor was taken from a human donor in good health. J is TRBJ2-7 and V is TRBV10-1, with TRBD1 matching 10 bases. The sequenced sample consisted of CD4+ T cells from blood. CDR3 loop: CASSRGQGLGEQYF. In nucleotides, the CDR3 is TGCGCCAGCAGCCGGGGACAGGGGTTGGGGGAGCAGTACTTC.